The 18 T cell receptor beta chains below were found in one sample sequenced in a study of T cell responses to AZD1222 COVID-19 vaccine (dated by TCRdb to about 2021). What this sample's time point label stands for: about 28 days (+/-7) after the second vaccine dose. Receptor amplification or capture employed the immunoSEQ multiplex PCR assay. The immuneACCESS repertoire file appears here via TCRdb, limited to in-frame rearrangements. These files lack a portion of the clones; in checked studies, under half of the deficit traces to unresolved V genes, and the cause of the others is not known. In all, the sample holds roughly 200,000 clones, and about nine tenths of those were seen once. The ten largest clonotypes hold under 4% of the sample. Sequences were derived from peripheral blood, sampled 28 days after the second AZD1222 dose. These receptors originate from an adult who received the AZD1222 COVID-19 vaccine.

The rearrangement uses TRBV6-5 and TRBJ1-3; D remains unclear. The CDR3 has 12 residues. Germline values: CDR1 MNHEY, CDR2 SVGAGI. V was trimmed by 10 bases and J by 0 bases, leaving 7 bases between them. Here the CDR3 DNA reads TGTGCCACATGGACCTCTGGAAACACCATATATTTT. It specifies CATWTSGNTIYF.

The chain uses TRBV7-9 and TRBJ2-3; 7 nucleotides align to TRBD2. The ends lost 8 bases at V and 3 bases at J; junction bases unmatched: 11. Germline CDR1 is SEHNR and CDR2 is FQNEAQ (reference sequence). The CDR3 spans 15 residues. The DNA of the CDR3 is TGTGCCAGCGGGGATCTCGCGGGAGCTACAGATACGCAGTATTTT. Translation gives CASGDLAGATDTQYF.

V and J are TRBV7-3 and TRBJ2-3; TRBD1 aligns across 9 bases. The length of the CDR3 is 14 residues. The junction had 4 bases not matched to a gene; V was cut back by 5 bases and J by 4 bases. CDR1 SGHTA and CDR2 FQGTGA come from the germline V gene. Written as DNA, the CDR3 is TGTGCCAGCAGCCGGGACAGGGACCCAGATACGCAGTATTTT. Its translation: CASSRDRDPDTQYF.

The rearrangement uses TRBV19 and TRBJ1-1; D call uncertain. The germline CDR1 and CDR2 sequences are LNHDA and SQIVND (reference sequence). The V end lost 7 bases, the J end lost 0 bases, and 12 bases lay between the germline ends. There are 14 residues in the CDR3. The CDR3 DNA sequence: TGTGCCAGTAATCCCGGGCTGTTGAACACTGAAGCTTTCTTT. It yields the protein CASNPGLLNTEAFF.

The chain carries TRBV28 and TRBJ1-2; D unclear. This CDR3 is built from 12 residues. Germline V gives CDR1 MDHEN, CDR2 SYDVKM. Between the trimmed V and J ends, which lost 7 bases and 1 base, there was a span of 7 bases. CDR3 in DNA: TGTGCCAGCAACGGAAATAACTATGGCTACACCTTC. This gives the protein CASNGNNYGYTF.

This clone has only one observation. The chain employs TRBV9 and TRBJ2-2, with D possibly matching TRBD2 (10 bases). V was clipped by 7 bases and J by 2 bases, with 27 bases between them. Germline V gene data show CDR1 as SGDLS and CDR2 as YYNGEE. The CDR3 is made up of 19 amino acids. The CDR3 loop is CASSRGQGTSGTNTGELFF. In DNA, the CDR3 is TGTGCCAGCTCCCGGGGACAGGGTACTAGCGGGACTAACACCGGGGAGCTGTTTTTT.

The chain combines TRBV10-1 with TRBJ2-2; 8 positions match TRBD1. V lost 7 bases and J lost 6; bases outside the gene matches: 13. Germline V gene data show CDR1 as WNHNN and CDR2 as SYGVQD (reference sequence). CDR3 length: 16 amino acids. The CDR3 DNA reads TGCGCCAGCACCCCTGGGGGGACAGGTCGTCCCGGGGAGCTGTTTTTT. Its translation: CASTPGGTGRPGELFF.

The rearrangement links TRBV6-1 to TRBJ2-1; tentatively, D is TRBD1 (5 bases). The CDR3 contains 12 residues. Deletions cut 0 bases from V and 10 bases from J, with 7 bases between. The germline V gene has CDR1 MNHNS and CDR2 SASEGT. CDR3 nucleotide sequence: TGTGCCAGCAGTGAAGCGAAGGGGGAGCAGTTCTTC. Its translation: CASSEAKGEQFF.

This clone appeared a few times. This sequence joins TRBV5-5 and TRBJ1-1; D perhaps matches TRBD1 (5 bases). CDR3 length: 14 residues. V lost 0 bases to trimming and J lost 4 bases, with 10 bases between them. Germline-derived CDR1 and CDR2 are SGHKS and YYEKEE (reference sequence). CDR3 residues: CASSLVSRATEAFF. CDR3 DNA sequence: TGTGCCAGCAGCTTGGTTTCCAGGGCCACTGAAGCTTTCTTT.

The chain links TRBV7-3 to TRBJ2-7; weak D call: TRBD2 (5 bases). CDR1 is SGHTA, CDR2 FQGTGA, per germline. V lost 1 base, J lost 4 bases, and 14 bases lay in between. The CDR3 has 15 amino acids. This chain's CDR3 is CASSLNGGGPYEQYF. The CDR3 DNA follows: TGTGCCAGCAGCTTAAATGGTGGAGGTCCGTACGAGCAGTACTTC.

This chain links TRBV7-2 with TRBJ2-7; 11 positions match TRBD1. V was clipped by 3 bases and J by 4 bases; unmatched bases: 5. The germline V gene encodes CDR1 SGHTA and CDR2 FQGNSA. The CDR3 contains 15 residues. The CDR3 region has the DNA TGTGCCAGCAGCTTCTCGGGACAGGGGGTGTACGAGCAGTACTTC. The encoded protein is CASSFSGQGVYEQYF.

In this sample, this clone turned up once. CDR3 DNA: TGTGCCAGCAGCTTAGCCGCGACAGATACGCAGTATTTT. Translated, it gives CASSLAATDTQYF. The chain employs TRBV7-3 and TRBJ2-3; the D is unclear. The germline CDR1 and CDR2 sequences are SGHTA and FQGTGA. Trimming removed 2 bases from V and 3 bases from J, with 6 bases in between. The CDR3 has 13 amino acids.

This chain connects TRBV24-1 to TRBJ2-2; 11 bases match TRBD1. V was clipped by 5 bases and J by 9 bases; unmatched bases: 16. Germline-derived CDR1 and CDR2 are KGHDR and SFDVKD. The CDR3 runs 18 residues. CDR3: CATSGWDRGLAGPRELFF. CDR3 coding DNA: TGTGCCACCAGTGGATGGGACAGGGGGTTAGCGGGCCCACGGGAGCTGTTTTTT.

V gene TRBV6-5 combines with J gene TRBJ1-5; TRBD1 aligns across 7 bases. This CDR3 is 14 amino acids long. The V gene's germline CDR1 is MNHEY and CDR2 SVGAGI. Losses at the gene ends were 6 bases for V and 9 bases for J; bases not matched to a gene: 11. CDR3 DNA: TGTGCCAGCAGCTCAGACAGGGCATCTGGGCCCCAGCATTTT. Its translation: CASSSDRASGPQHF.

V and J are TRBV10-2 and TRBJ2-7; 9 nucleotides line up with TRBD2. CDR3 length: 15 residues. V shed 6 bases and J 4 bases; nucleotides not matched to a gene: 10. Germline-derived CDR1 and CDR2 are WSHSY and SAAADI. The CDR3 sequence is CASREAGGPFYEQYF. CDR3 DNA sequence: TGCGCCAGCAGGGAGGCGGGAGGGCCTTTTTACGAGCAGTACTTC.

This chain joins TRBV10-1 and TRBJ2-3; no firm D call. CDR3 length: 14 amino acids. The germline gives CDR1 WNHNN, CDR2 SYGVQD (reference sequence). V was trimmed by 3 bases and J by 0 bases, leaving 7 bases between them. CDR3 coding DNA: TGCGCCAGCAGTGATGCGCGGAGCACAGATACGCAGTATTTT. As protein: CASSDARSTDTQYF.

The gene calls are TRBV12-3 or TRBV12-4 and TRBJ1-2, with D unclear. V was pared by 7 bases and J by 6 bases, with 9 bases between. The CDR3 spans 11 residues. The CDR3 DNA reads as TGTGCCAGCACCCCCTTAGATGGCTACACCTTC. Protein product: CASTPLDGYTF.

This clone has ten or more counts. The CDR3 here is CASSEEEHRARRGYGYTF. As DNA, the CDR3 is TGTGCCAGCAGTGAAGAGGAGCATAGGGCCCGCCGCGGGTATGGCTACACCTTC. This rearrangement joins TRBV6-1 to TRBJ1-2; unclear D gene. The CDR3 is 18 amino acids. CDR1 is MNHNS, CDR2 SASEGT, per germline. V lost 1 base to trimming and J lost 5 bases, with 23 bases between them.